Presented here are 12 T cell receptor beta chains from one specimen sequenced in a study of beta chain features in type 1 diabetes. The study reverse transcribed the entire isolated RNA, so it sequenced expressed TCRB transcripts. Only in-frame clones appear in the TCRdb table, and some are missing; sequencing was by immunoSEQ multiplex PCR. Here the sample spans around 250,000 clones, roughly 15% being singletons. Sequencing was performed on naive CD4+ T cells from blood. The receptors shown here come from a woman between 40 and 50 years old in good health.

This chain joins TRBV6-5 and TRBJ2-4; perhaps TRBD2 as D (5 bases). CDR1 MNHEY and CDR2 SVGAGI come from the germline V gene. CDR3 length: 13 residues. Trimming stripped 6 bases from V and 5 bases from J, with 11 bases between. This chain's CDR3 is CASRSPGENIQYF. The CDR3 DNA reads as TGTGCCAGCAGGTCTCCCGGGGAAAACATTCAGTACTTC.

This clone was detected only a few times. The rearrangement links TRBV5-1 to TRBJ1-4, with D possibly matching TRBD1 (6 bases). The CDR3 sequence is 16 residues long. Trimming took 1 base from V and 0 from J, leaving 10 bases between them. Germline CDR1 and CDR2: SGHRS and YFSETQ. The CDR3 DNA reads TGCGCCAGCAGCTTGCGCAGGGGAACAACTAATGAAAAACTGTTTTTT. Translation: CASSLRRGTTNEKLFF. Variable domain in full (rest from reference TRBV5-1 and TRBJ1-4): KAGVTQTPRYLIKTRGQQVTLSCSPISGHRSVSWYQQTPGQGLQFLFEYFSETQRNKGNFPGRFSGRQFSNSRSEMNVSTLELGDSALYLCASSLRRGTTNEKLFFGSGTQLSVL.

This clone was counted only a few times. The chain is built from TRBV6-6 and TRBJ1-2, with TRBD1 as a possible D gene (6 bases). The CDR3 covers 15 residues. V lost 5 bases and J 6 bases, leaving 19 bases between the germline ends. In germline, CDR1 is MNHNY, CDR2 SVGAGI (reference sequence). The CDR3 is CASSASRGALNGYTF. In nucleotides, the CDR3 is TGTGCCAGCAGTGCGTCCCGGGGGGCATTAAATGGCTACACCTTC.

There are a few counts of this clone. The chain is built from TRBV6-5 and TRBJ1-2; TRBD1 is a possible D gene (5 bases). V was clipped by 0 bases and J by 5 bases, with 10 bases between them. Germline CDR1 MNHEY, CDR2 SVGAGI. The CDR3 loop spans 14 amino acids. The chain's CDR3 is CASSYSPRVYGYTF. The CDR3 DNA is TGTGCCAGCAGTTACTCCCCCAGGGTATATGGCTACACCTTC.

The chain joins TRBV10-3 to TRBJ2-3; 8 nucleotides line up with TRBD2. CDR1 and CDR2 (germline): ENHRY, SYGVKD. With V trimmed by 3 bases and J by 2 bases, 4 bases remained unmatched. This CDR3 has 15 amino acids. CDR3 DNA sequence: TGTGCCATCAGTGATGGGACTAGGCCCACAGATACGCAGTATTTT. This sequence encodes CAISDGTRPTDTQYF.

Only a few counts were recorded for this clone. The CDR3 nucleotides read TGCGCCAGCAGCGGCGGTCCCTACGAGCAGTACTTC. Its protein is CASSGGPYEQYF. This chain connects TRBV10-1 to TRBJ2-7; D remains unclear. The ends were cut back, 6 bases at V and 2 bases at J, with 8 bases in the middle. The germline V gene encodes CDR1 WNHNN and CDR2 SYGVQD (reference sequence). The CDR3 is 12 residues long.

The chain combines TRBV5-1 with TRBJ2-1, with 8 positions matching TRBD2. Germline-derived CDR1 and CDR2 are SGHRS and YFSETQ. This CDR3 contains 14 residues. Trimming at V came to 4 bases and at J to 8 bases, leaving 8 bases not matched to a gene. The CDR3 is CASSNRGAGDEQFF. CDR3 in DNA: TGCGCCAGCAGCAACCGAGGAGCGGGGGATGAGCAGTTCTTC.

The chain combines TRBV18 with TRBJ1-6, with D perhaps matching TRBD1 (5 bases). CDR3 size: 14 residues. The V gene's germline CDR1 is KGHSH and CDR2 LQKENI. V was trimmed by 2 bases and J by 6 bases, leaving 8 bases between them. CDR3 in amino acids: CASSPNRSNSPLHF. The CDR3 DNA reads as TGTGCCAGCTCACCAAACAGGTCTAATTCACCCCTCCACTTT.

V gene TRBV9 combines with J gene TRBJ1-6; D remains unclear. Germline V lookup: CDR1 SGDLS, CDR2 YYNGEE. The CDR3 consists of 15 residues. The germline V and J ends were trimmed by 1 base and 6 bases, with 11 bases remaining between them. The CDR3 DNA reads as TGTGCCAGCAGCGTATTCGCAGACTCTAATTCACCCCTCCACTTT. This encodes CASSVFADSNSPLHF.

This clone has just a few counts. This chain connects TRBV7-9 to TRBJ2-3; possible D gene TRBD1, 7 bases. Per germline, CDR1 SEHNR and CDR2 FQNEAQ (reference sequence). There are 14 residues in the CDR3. V was shortened by 7 bases and J by 3 bases, with 14 bases between the two germline ends. CDR3 nucleotides: TGTGCCAGCAACCCTCAGGGGGGTACAGATACGCAGTATTTT. This encodes CASNPQGGTDTQYF.

This chain uses TRBV9 with TRBJ2-5; a possible D gene is TRBD2 (7 bases). The CDR3 spans 16 residues. V was cut by 0 bases and J by 4 bases, with 16 bases left in between. Germline CDR1 reads SGDLS; CDR2 reads YYNGEE. The CDR3 DNA reads TGTGCCAGCAGCGTAGCTATCTCAGGGGAGGGAGAGACCCAGTACTTC. Amino acids: CASSVAISGEGETQYF.

The chain combines TRBV2 with TRBJ1-5; D is undetermined. This CDR3 contains 15 residues. CDR1 and CDR2 from the germline V gene are SNHLY and FYNNEI. Trimming took off 5 bases at V and 0 bases at J, with 11 bases between the two ends. CDR3 sequence reads: CASSTFSNSNQPQHF. In nucleotides, the CDR3 is TGTGCCAGCAGTACCTTTAGTAATAGCAATCAGCCCCAGCATTTT. Filled out from reference TRBV2 and TRBJ1-5, the complete variable domain reads EPEVTQTPSHQVTQMGQEVILRCVPISNHLYFYWYRQILGQKVEFLVSFYNNEISEKSEIFDDQFSVERPDGSNFTLKIRSTKLEDSAMYFCASSTFSNSNQPQHFGDGTRLSIL.